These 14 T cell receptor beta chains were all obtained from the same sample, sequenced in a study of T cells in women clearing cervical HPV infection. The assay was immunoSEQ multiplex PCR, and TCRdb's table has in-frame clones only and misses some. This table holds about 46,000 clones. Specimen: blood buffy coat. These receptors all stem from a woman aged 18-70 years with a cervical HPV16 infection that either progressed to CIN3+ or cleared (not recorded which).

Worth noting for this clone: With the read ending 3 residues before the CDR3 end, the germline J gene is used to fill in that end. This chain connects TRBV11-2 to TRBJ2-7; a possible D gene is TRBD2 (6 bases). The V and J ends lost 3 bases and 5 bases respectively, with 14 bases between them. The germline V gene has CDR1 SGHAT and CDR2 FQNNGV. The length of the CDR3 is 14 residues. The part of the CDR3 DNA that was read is TGTGCCAGCAGCTTCCCCAGGAGGAGGGACGAG. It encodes CASSFPRRRDE. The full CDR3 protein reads CASSFPRRRDEQYF.

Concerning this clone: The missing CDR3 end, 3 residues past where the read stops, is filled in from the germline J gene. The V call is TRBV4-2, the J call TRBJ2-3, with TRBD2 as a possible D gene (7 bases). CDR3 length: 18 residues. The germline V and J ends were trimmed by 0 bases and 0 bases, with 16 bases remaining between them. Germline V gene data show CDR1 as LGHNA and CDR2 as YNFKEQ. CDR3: CASSQEGGEFASTDTQYF. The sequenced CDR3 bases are TGTGCCAGCAGCCAAGAAGGGGGGGAGTTTGCTAGCACAGATACG.

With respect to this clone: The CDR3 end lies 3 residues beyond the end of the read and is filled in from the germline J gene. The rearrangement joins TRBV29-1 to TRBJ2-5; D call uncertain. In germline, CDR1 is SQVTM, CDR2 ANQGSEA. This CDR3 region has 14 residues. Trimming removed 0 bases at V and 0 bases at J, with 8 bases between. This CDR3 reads CSVEDALHQETQYF. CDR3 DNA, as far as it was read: TGCAGCGTTGAAGATGCACTCCACCAAGAGACC. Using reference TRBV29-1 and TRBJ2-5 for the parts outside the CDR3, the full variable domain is SAVISQKPSRDICQRGTSLTIQCQVDSQVTMMFWYRQQPGQSLTLIATANQGSEATYESGFVIDKFPISRPNLTFSTLTVSNMSPEDSSIYLCSVEDALHQETQYFGPGTRLLVL.

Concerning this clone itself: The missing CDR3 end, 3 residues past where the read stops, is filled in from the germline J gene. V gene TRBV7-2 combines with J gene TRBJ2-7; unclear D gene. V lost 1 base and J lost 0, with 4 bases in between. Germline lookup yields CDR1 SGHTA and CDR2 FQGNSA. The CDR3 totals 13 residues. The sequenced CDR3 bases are TGTGCCAGCAGCTTAGACTTCTCCTACGAG. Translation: CASSLDFSYE. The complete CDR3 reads CASSLDFSYEQYF.

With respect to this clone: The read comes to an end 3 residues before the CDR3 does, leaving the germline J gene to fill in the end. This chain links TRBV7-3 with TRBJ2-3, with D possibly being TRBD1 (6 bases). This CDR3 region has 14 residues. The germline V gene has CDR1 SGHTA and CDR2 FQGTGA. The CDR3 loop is CASSLGHNNQPQYF. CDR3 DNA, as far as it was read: TGTGCCAGCAGCTTGGGACACAATAATCAGCCG.

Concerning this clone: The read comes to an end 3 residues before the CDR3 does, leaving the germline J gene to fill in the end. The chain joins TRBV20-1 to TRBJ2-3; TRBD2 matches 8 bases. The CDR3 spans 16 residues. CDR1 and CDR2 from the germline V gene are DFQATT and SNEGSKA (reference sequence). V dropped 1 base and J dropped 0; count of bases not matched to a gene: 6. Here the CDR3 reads CSARARGGRSTDTQYF. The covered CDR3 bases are TGCAGTGCTAGAGCCCGGGGGGGAAGAAGCACAGATACG.

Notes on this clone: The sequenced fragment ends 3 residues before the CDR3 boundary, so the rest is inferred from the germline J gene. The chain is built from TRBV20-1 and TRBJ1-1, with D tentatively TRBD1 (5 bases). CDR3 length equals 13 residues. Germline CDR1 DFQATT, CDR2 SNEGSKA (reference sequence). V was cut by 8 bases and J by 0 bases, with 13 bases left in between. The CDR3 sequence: CSSSGDLNTEAFF. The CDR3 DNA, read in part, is TGCAGTTCCTCGGGGGACCTGAACACTGAA.

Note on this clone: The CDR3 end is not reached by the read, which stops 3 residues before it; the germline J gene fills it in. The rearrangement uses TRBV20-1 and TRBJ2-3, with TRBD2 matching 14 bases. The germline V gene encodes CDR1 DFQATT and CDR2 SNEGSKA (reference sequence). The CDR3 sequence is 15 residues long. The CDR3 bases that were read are TGCAGTGCTCCTACCGGACTAGCGGGGGGAGAGCCG. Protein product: CSAPTGLAGGEP. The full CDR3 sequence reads CSAPTGLAGGEPQYF.

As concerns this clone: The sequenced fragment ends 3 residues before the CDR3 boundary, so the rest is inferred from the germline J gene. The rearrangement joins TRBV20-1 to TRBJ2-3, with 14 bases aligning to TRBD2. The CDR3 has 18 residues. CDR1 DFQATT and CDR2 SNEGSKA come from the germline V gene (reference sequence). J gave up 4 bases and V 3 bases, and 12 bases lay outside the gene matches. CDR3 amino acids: CSASRLAGGPSTPDTQYF. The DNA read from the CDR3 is TGCAGTGCTAGCCGACTAGCGGGGGGGCCATCGACCCCAGATACG.

This chain's CDR3 is CSGGGDWETQYF. The DNA read from the CDR3 is TGCAGTGGGGGCGGGGACTGGGAGACC. This sequence joins TRBV20-1 and TRBJ2-5, with D possibly TRBD2 on 6 matching bases. The CDR3 extends 3 residues past the end of the read, so its final part is completed from the germline J gene. Germline CDR1 DFQATT, CDR2 SNEGSKA (reference sequence). This CDR3 region has 12 residues. V was trimmed by 7 bases and J by 5 bases, leaving 14 bases between them.

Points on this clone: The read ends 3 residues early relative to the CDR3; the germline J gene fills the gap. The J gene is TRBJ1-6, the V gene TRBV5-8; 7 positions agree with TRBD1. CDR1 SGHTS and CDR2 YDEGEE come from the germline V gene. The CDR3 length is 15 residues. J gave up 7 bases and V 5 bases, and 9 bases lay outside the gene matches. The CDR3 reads CASRLGTVKNSPLHF. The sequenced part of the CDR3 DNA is TGTGCCAGCAGACTTGGGACAGTCAAGAATTCACCC.

Partial CDR3 DNA: TGTGCCAGCTCACCAGGACAGGGGGCGCGGGAGACC. Translation: CASSPGQGARET. The whole CDR3 protein reads CASSPGQGARETQYF. The rearrangement joins TRBV18 to TRBJ2-5; TRBD1 aligns across 11 bases. The missing CDR3 end, 3 residues past where the read stops, is filled in from the germline J gene. The CDR3 consists of 15 residues. With 2 bases clipped from V and 5 bases from J, the junction kept 4 bases outside the gene matches. CDR1 is KGHSH, CDR2 LQKENI, per germline. The whole variable domain, remainder taken from reference TRBV18 and TRBJ2-5, is NAGVMQNPRHLVRRRGQEARLRCSPMKGHSHVYWYRQLPEEGLKFMVYLQKENIIDESGMPKERFSAEFPKEGPSILRIQQVVRGDSAAYFCASSPGQGARETQYFGPGTRLLVL.

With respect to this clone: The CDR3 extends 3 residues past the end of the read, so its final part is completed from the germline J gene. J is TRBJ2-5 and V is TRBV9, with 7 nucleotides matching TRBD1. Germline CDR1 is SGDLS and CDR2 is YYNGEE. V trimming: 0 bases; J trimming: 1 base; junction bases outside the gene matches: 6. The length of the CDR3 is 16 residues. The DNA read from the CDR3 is TGTGCCAGCAGCGTAGGGGACAGTCGCCCCCAAGAGACC. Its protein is CASSVGDSRPQET. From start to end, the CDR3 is CASSVGDSRPQETQYF.

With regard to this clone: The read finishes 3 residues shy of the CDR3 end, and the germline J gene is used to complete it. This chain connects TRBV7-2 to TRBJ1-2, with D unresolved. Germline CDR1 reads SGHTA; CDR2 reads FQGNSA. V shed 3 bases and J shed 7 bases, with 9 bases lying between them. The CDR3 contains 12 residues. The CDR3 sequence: CASSFNSGGYTF. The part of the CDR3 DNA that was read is TGTGCCAGCAGCTTTAACTCCGGTGGC.